This record concerns one TCR beta chain sequence. Its antigen is unidentified. The germline V gene encodes CDR1 GTSNPN and CDR2 SVGIG (reference sequence). V gave up 1 base and J gave up 3 bases; unmatched junction bases: 5. CDR3 length: 16 amino acids. Library preparation for TCR beta used quantitative 5'-RACE with molecular barcodes. MiXCR, applied by TCRdb to the 5' RACE reads, yields one record per CDR3 protein. The sample lists about 240,000 distinct CDR3 sequences; approximately 8.4% were seen once. The sample originates from a study of CD8 T cells in ankylosing spondylitis. The study's findings and limits: Prior work had noted some motif variants in reactive arthritis blood and synovial fluid.

The receptor was isolated from a female donor with ankylosing spondylitis or in good health (not recorded which). The gene calls are TRBV30 and TRBJ2-2; 10 positions match TRBD2. Sequencing was done on a sample of blood, either unsorted or a sorted T cell fraction (not recorded which). CDR3 residues: CAWSDPSGSDTGELFF. The CDR3 DNA follows: TGTGCCTGGAGTGATCCTAGCGGGAGCGACACCGGGGAGCTGTTTTTT.